This TCR beta chain was retrieved from a study of T cell repertoires in cytomegalovirus infection. Findings of the study overall: There were HLA-C-restricted CMV-specific TCR beta clonotypes dominating the ex vivo response.

TCRdb independently ran MiXCR on the reads; one entry per CDR3 protein. The table lists 250,000 to 300,000 distinct CDR3 sequences, about 25% of them singletons. Worth noting for this clonotype: No antigen is known for it.

The CDR3 has 15 residues. The V and J ends lost 5 bases and 0 bases, in that order; junction bases with no gene match: 4. The germline V gene has CDR1 SGHNT and CDR2 YYREEE (reference sequence). Sequencing was done on a sample of PBMCs. The TCR was taken from a human donor in good health (CMV status not recorded). Some clones in this sample may be carry-over from other donors' samples. The chain links TRBV5-4 to TRBJ2-1; TRBD1 matches 8 bases. The CDR3 spells CASSQQGASYNEQFF. DNA of the CDR3: TGTGCCAGCAGTCAGCAGGGGGCCTCCTACAATGAGCAGTTCTTC.